This is a list of T cell receptor beta chains from one sample in a study of blood T cell repertoires in COVID-19. Generated by immunoSEQ multiplex PCR, the TCRdb table keeps only in-frame clones and is missing some. The sample holds roughly 230,000 clones, approximately 85% seen once. Sequencing input: peripheral blood. The receptor source for this set is a man between 50 and 59 years old with acute or convalescent COVID-19. CDR3s include the opening cysteine and the closing phenylalanine or tryptophan. The order of the fields is D gene, V gene, J gene, clone size, CDR3 protein, CDR3 DNA. The D gene is left open where the match is weak. The size of a clone is reported for some rows only, either as once, few or many, or as a class for expanded clones.

>TRBD2|TRBV28|TRBJ2-7|-
CASSLGGSGFYEQYF
TGTGCCAGCAGTTTAGGCGGGAGCGGTTTTTACGAGCAGTACTTC
>TRBD1|TRBV2|TRBJ2-3|-
CASSSDRGRTDTQYF
TGTGCCAGCAGCTCGGACAGGGGGCGCACAGATACGCAGTATTTT
>-|TRBV9|TRBJ1-2|-
CASSESWQGYYGYTF
TGTGCCAGCAGTGAATCGTGGCAGGGGTACTATGGCTACACCTTC
>TRBD1|TRBV7-3|TRBJ2-2|-
CASSQMGQSTGELFF
TGTGCCAGCAGCCAAATGGGACAGAGCACCGGGGAGCTGTTTTTT
>-|TRBV6-5|TRBJ1-1|-
CATTSGMNTEAFF
TGTGCCACAACGTCGGGGATGAACACTGAAGCTTTCTTT
>-|TRBV4-1|TRBJ2-3|-
CASSQRPGNEDTQYF
TGCGCCAGCAGCCAGCGGCCCGGGAACGAAGATACGCAGTATTTT
>TRBD2|TRBV9|TRBJ2-1|-
CASSVLLAGSTEQFF
TGTGCCAGCAGCGTTCTACTAGCGGGATCCACTGAGCAGTTCTTC
>TRBD1|TRBV27|TRBJ1-5|-
CASRPGQGWENQPQHF
TGTGCCAGCAGGCCTGGACAGGGCTGGGAGAATCAGCCCCAGCATTTT
>TRBD1|TRBV25-1|TRBJ1-1|few
CASSESGTGRDRAFF
TGTGCCAGCAGTGAATCCGGGACAGGGAGGGATCGAGCTTTCTTT
>-|TRBV14|TRBJ1-6|-
CASSQTGQYNSPLHF
TGTGCCAGCAGCCAAACGGGACAATATAATTCACCCCTCCACTTT
>-|TRBV6-5|TRBJ2-3|-
CASREDAQGTDTQYF
TGTGCCAGCAGGGAGGACGCACAGGGAACAGATACGCAGTATTTT
>-|TRBV6-5|TRBJ2-6|-
CASSYARSSGANVLTF
TGTGCCAGCAGTTACGCCCGGAGCTCTGGGGCCAACGTCCTGACTTTC
>-|TRBV6-1|TRBJ2-7|-
CASSERGRAYEQYF
TGTGCCAGCAGTGAAAGGGGGAGAGCCTACGAGCAGTACTTC
>TRBD1|TRBV27|TRBJ2-7|once
CASSPNRGLGEQYF
TGTGCCAGCAGCCCTAACAGGGGGCTGGGGGAGCAGTACTTC
>TRBD2|TRBV5-6|TRBJ2-3|-
CASSLRGGLSTDTQYF
TGTGCCAGCAGCCTACGCGGGGGACTTAGCACAGATACGCAGTATTTT
>TRBD2|TRBV20-1|TRBJ2-1|-
CSASQQGISGGYYNEQFF
TGCAGTGCCAGTCAGCAGGGGATTAGCGGGGGCTACTACAATGAGCAGTTCTTC
>-|TRBV7-9|TRBJ2-2|-
CASSLVPTQGGELFF
TGTGCCAGCAGCTTAGTCCCGACGCAGGGCGGGGAGCTGTTTTTT
>TRBD1|TRBV28|TRBJ1-2|-
CASSFGTGQVYGYTF
TGTGCCAGCAGTTTCGGGACAGGGCAGGTTTATGGCTACACCTTC
>TRBD1|TRBV11-2|TRBJ2-4|-
CASTGDRSGIQYF
TGTGCCAGCACCGGGGACAGGTCGGGCATTCAGTACTTC
>-|TRBV29-1|TRBJ2-5|-
CFGRAGETQYF
TGCTTCGGCAGGGCTGGGGAGACCCAGTACTTC
>TRBD2|TRBV5-4|TRBJ2-6|-
CASSLLAGAGANVLTF
TGTGCCAGCAGCTTGCTAGCGGGAGCTGGGGCCAACGTCCTGACTTTC
>TRBD1|TRBV10-3|TRBJ1-5|-
CAISDPDRGFNQPQHF
TGTGCCATCAGTGATCCCGACAGGGGGTTCAATCAGCCCCAGCATTTT
>TRBD1|TRBV6-6|TRBJ1-1|-
CASSYGDGTGIAEAFF
TGTGCCAGCAGTTATGGTGATGGGACAGGAATCGCTGAAGCTTTCTTT
>TRBD2|TRBV5-1|TRBJ2-5|-
CASSTSGGQETQYF
TGCGCCAGCAGCACCAGCGGGGGGCAAGAGACCCAGTACTTC
>-|TRBV28|TRBJ2-5|-
CASSPGDSHQETQYF
TGTGCCAGCAGTCCAGGAGACAGCCACCAAGAGACCCAGTACTTC